These 23 T cell receptor beta chains were sequenced from one sample in a study of blood T cells in healthy people across ages. A second PCR, run for about 7 to 11 cycles, used a sample-barcoded 5' primer plus a J-beta primer mix. TCRdb analysed the 5' RACE reads with MiXCR anew, one entry per CDR3 protein. The data contain roughly 570,000 distinct CDR3 sequences, approximately 27% of them seen just once; the ten biggest clones take up less than 20%. The sequenced sample was blood. The receptor source for this set is a woman between 70 and 85 years old in good health.

In nucleotides, the CDR3 is TGTGCCAGCAGTTACCAAAGGGTCAATTCACCCCTCCACTTT. Translation: CASSYQRVNSPLHF. The J gene is TRBJ1-6, the V gene TRBV6-5; D remains unclear. The V end lost 2 bases, the J end lost 7 bases, and 9 bases lay between the germline ends. Per germline, CDR1 MNHEY and CDR2 SVGAGI. This CDR3 comprises 14 residues.

This clonotype was counted between two and nine times. J is TRBJ1-4 and V is TRBV29-1, with D possibly TRBD1 on 5 matching bases. From germline, CDR1 is SQVTM and CDR2 ANQGSEA. The CDR3 is 13 amino acids. The germline V and J ends were trimmed by 4 bases and 8 bases, with 14 bases remaining between them. CDR3 in DNA: TGCAGCGTTGTCAGGGCTTTGGGGGAAAAACTGTTTTTT. This translates into CSVVRALGEKLFF.

This clonotype showed up just a few times. The genes are TRBV7-2 and TRBJ1-4; D is perhaps TRBD1 (5 bases). The CDR3 spans 15 residues. CDR1 and CDR2 from the germline V gene are SGHTA and FQGNSA. V shed 5 bases and J shed 4 bases, with 14 bases lying between them. The CDR3 DNA reads TGTGCCAGCAGCCGGGGCCCAACCCTTAATGAAAAACTGTTTTTT. This sequence encodes CASSRGPTLNEKLFF.

In its sample, this clonotype was seen a few times. The chain has TRBV20-1 and TRBJ2-3; D call uncertain. Trimming took off 3 bases at V and 1 base at J, with 8 bases between the two ends. In germline, CDR1 is DFQATT, CDR2 SNEGSKA (reference sequence). The CDR3 is made up of 13 amino acids. For the CDR3, the DNA is TGCAGTGCTAGGGAACGGGGCACAGATACGCAGTATTTT. Translating it yields CSARERGTDTQYF.

This chain uses TRBV4-1 with TRBJ1-2; D uncertain. Germline CDR1 reads MGHRA; CDR2 reads YSYEKL. Trimming took 4 bases from V and 7 from J, leaving 19 bases between them. CDR3 length: 15 residues. The CDR3 sequence: CASSLRRTPEGGYTF. In DNA, the CDR3 is TGCGCCAGCAGCCTCCGACGGACGCCTGAAGGTGGCTACACCTTC.

This clonotype was recorded a few times. V gene TRBV6-5 combines with J gene TRBJ1-4, with 7 bases identical to TRBD1. Germline V gene sequence: CDR1 MNHEY, CDR2 SVGAGI. V lost 2 bases and J lost 8; bases outside the gene matches: 8. CDR3 length equals 15 residues. The CDR3 spells CASSYGQVRLEKLFF. CDR3 DNA sequence: TGTGCCAGCAGTTACGGACAGGTTAGGTTGGAAAAACTGTTTTTT.

CDR3 DNA sequence: TGTGCCAGCAGCCTGTGGACTAGCGGGGGGGGCAATGAGCAGTTCTTC. It is translated as CASSLWTSGGGNEQFF. The chain uses TRBV7-2 and TRBJ2-5; 15 bases align to TRBD2. The DNA end is more similar to TRBJ2-1, so the J call may be wrong. Per the germline V gene, CDR1 is SGHTA and CDR2 is FQGNSA. This CDR3 spans 16 amino acids.

The V and J genes are TRBV9 and TRBJ1-1, with D hard to call. Per the germline V gene, CDR1 is SGDLS and CDR2 is YYNGEE. The CDR3 length is 13 residues. The V gene lost 4 bases and the J gene lost 3 bases, with 10 bases spanning the gap. DNA of the CDR3: TGTGCCAGCAGCCCCACCCGCTACACTGAAGCTTTCTTT. It yields the protein CASSPTRYTEAFF.

This chain links TRBV20-1 with TRBJ2-5, with 7 bases lining up with TRBD2. Germline CDR1 reads DFQATT; CDR2 reads SNEGSKA (reference sequence). The V segment lost 3 bases and the J segment 0 bases; nucleotides outside the gene matches: 10. The CDR3 is 16 residues long. Written as DNA, the CDR3 is TGCAGTGCTAGGGCGATTTTAGGGAGGGACCAAGAGACCCAGTACTTC. Protein: CSARAILGRDQETQYF.

CDR3 in amino acids: CASSSGSSNYGYTF. CDR3 nucleotides: TGTGCCAGCAGCTCAGGGTCAAGTAACTATGGCTACACCTTC. This chain links TRBV7-3 with TRBJ1-2; tentatively, D is TRBD1 (5 bases). The CDR3 loop spans 14 amino acids. Germline CDR1 reads SGHTA; CDR2 reads FQGTGA. The V end lost 4 bases, the J end lost 1 base, and 10 bases lay between the germline ends.

This clonotype was picked up many times. V usage is TRBV29-1 and J usage is TRBJ1-2; tentative D call: TRBD1 (5 bases). Germline-derived CDR1 and CDR2 are SQVTM and ANQGSEA. There are 13 residues in the CDR3. V was shortened by 3 bases and J by 6 bases, with 14 bases between the two germline ends. CDR3 protein: CSVDVSQGDGYTF. The DNA for the CDR3 is TGCAGCGTTGACGTCTCCCAAGGGGATGGCTACACCTTC.

There are a few counts of this clonotype. In DNA, the CDR3 is TGTGCCAGCAGCCAAGATCGGCTAGCGGGAACGCAGTACTTC. Translated, it gives CASSQDRLAGTQYF. The rearrangement uses TRBV3-1 and TRBJ2-7; 9 bases fit TRBD2. This CDR3 is built from 14 residues. The germline V gene encodes CDR1 LGHDT and CDR2 YNNKEL (reference sequence). Germline trimming cut 0 bases from V and 9 bases from J; bases unmatched to any gene: 6.

This clonotype has only one observation. The rearrangement uses TRBV27 and TRBJ2-7; TRBD2 agrees at 9 bases. J lost 2 bases, V lost 2 bases, and 4 bases had no gene match. Germline-derived CDR1 and CDR2 are MNHEY and SMNVEV (reference sequence). The CDR3 has 15 amino acids. The CDR3 loop reads CASSLMSGGTYEQYF. CDR3 in DNA: TGTGCCAGCAGTTTAATGAGCGGGGGGACCTACGAGCAGTACTTC.

The chain joins TRBV10-3 to TRBJ1-2; D not certain. The CDR3 is made up of 14 amino acids. Germline loops: CDR1 ENHRY, CDR2 SYGVKD. V shed 7 bases and J shed 0 bases, with 12 bases lying between them. The CDR3 protein is CAITEERTNYGYTF. The CDR3 DNA reads as TGTGCCATCACTGAAGAGAGGACTAACTATGGCTACACCTTC.

This clonotype was seen only a few times. The junction differs from germline at one of its ends, possibly a read error. V and J are TRBV5-5 and TRBJ2-5; D is uncertain. Germline values: CDR1 SGHKS, CDR2 YYEKEE (reference sequence). The length of the CDR3 is 13 residues. The CDR3 is CASCLRLQETQYF. CDR3 nucleotides: TGTGCCAGCTGCTTGCGACTCCAAGAGACCCAGTACTTC.

This clonotype was picked up a small number of times. The V gene is TRBV7-7, the J gene TRBJ2-5, with 9 bases fitting TRBD1. CDR1 is SSHAT, CDR2 FNYEAQ, per germline (reference sequence). The CDR3 length is 17 residues. V dropped 6 bases and J dropped 5; count of bases not matched to a gene: 16. The CDR3: CASRKPTGQGRTETQYF. Here the CDR3 DNA reads TGTGCCAGCAGGAAACCAACGGGACAGGGACGTACGGAGACCCAGTACTTC. Variable domain in full (rest from reference TRBV7-7 and TRBJ2-5): GAGVSQSPRYKVTKRGQDVTLRCDPISSHATLYWYQQALGQGPEFLTYFNYEAQPDKSGLPSDRFSAERPEGSISTLTIQRTEQRDSAMYRCASRKPTGQGRTETQYFGPGTRLLVL.

The J gene is TRBJ2-7, the V gene TRBV29-1; D gene unclear. Between the trimmed V and J ends, which lost 7 bases and 6 bases, there was a span of 13 bases. This CDR3 contains 11 residues. Germline V gene data show CDR1 as SQVTM and CDR2 as ANQGSEA. The CDR3 nucleotides read TGCAGCGGCGTGCTGGTAAGCGAGCAGTACTTC. Its protein product is CSGVLVSEQYF.

This clonotype was observed a few times. V is TRBV2 and J is TRBJ2-5; D gene ambiguous. Trimming left V 2 bases short and J 0 bases short, with 7 bases between. Germline V CDR1 and CDR2: SNHLY, FYNNEI. The CDR3 contains 14 residues. In DNA form, the CDR3 reads TGTGCCAGCAGTGAAAGTCCGTACCAAGAGACCCAGTACTTC. This gives the protein CASSESPYQETQYF.

This chain links TRBV7-3 with TRBJ2-1; D remains unclear. The V and J ends lost 1 base and 8 bases respectively, with 21 bases between them. Germline assignment: CDR1 SGHTA and CDR2 FQGTGA. CDR3 length: 17 amino acids. This CDR3 reads CASSLSVGRFSGDEQFF. CDR3 DNA: TGTGCCAGCAGCTTAAGCGTTGGGCGGTTTAGTGGCGATGAGCAGTTCTTC.

This clonotype has a handful of counts. In nucleotides, the CDR3 is TGTGCCAGCATCCCTCTTAGGAGGGTTACCTACGAGCAGTACTTC. Its protein product is CASIPLRRVTYEQYF. The rearrangement uses TRBV21-1 and TRBJ2-7; whether TRBD2, the table's D call, matches the DNA was not checked. TRBV21-1 is shown as a pseudogene. The CDR3 length is 15 residues.

The chain links TRBV20-1 to TRBJ1-1; 9 positions agree with TRBD1. Germline V CDR1 and CDR2: DFQATT, SNEGSKA (reference sequence). J was trimmed by 6 bases and V by 6 bases; bases with no gene match: 5. The CDR3 is 12 residues long. The CDR3 coding sequence is TGCAGTGCCCCGGGACAGGGACCTGAAGCTTTCTTT. This encodes CSAPGQGPEAFF.

This sequence joins TRBV7-3 and TRBJ2-7; 9 nucleotides align to TRBD2. This CDR3 region has 15 residues. CDR1 is SGHTA and CDR2 is FQGTGA in the germline V gene. V dropped 1 base and J dropped 2; count of bases not matched to a gene: 3. CDR3 region: CASSLRAGGTYEQYF. In DNA, the CDR3 is TGTGCCAGCAGCTTAAGAGCGGGGGGAACCTACGAGCAGTACTTC.

As regards this clonotype: Compared with germline, one end of the junction differs, possibly owing to a read error. The chain recombines TRBV4-1 with TRBJ2-7; TRBD1 matches 9 bases. The CDR3 length is 16 residues. Germline-derived CDR1 and CDR2 are MGHRA and YSYEKL. CDR3: CAGSRLSGQGPYEQYF. The CDR3 bases are TGCGCCGGCAGCCGCCTCTCGGGACAGGGACCTTACGAGCAGTACTTC.